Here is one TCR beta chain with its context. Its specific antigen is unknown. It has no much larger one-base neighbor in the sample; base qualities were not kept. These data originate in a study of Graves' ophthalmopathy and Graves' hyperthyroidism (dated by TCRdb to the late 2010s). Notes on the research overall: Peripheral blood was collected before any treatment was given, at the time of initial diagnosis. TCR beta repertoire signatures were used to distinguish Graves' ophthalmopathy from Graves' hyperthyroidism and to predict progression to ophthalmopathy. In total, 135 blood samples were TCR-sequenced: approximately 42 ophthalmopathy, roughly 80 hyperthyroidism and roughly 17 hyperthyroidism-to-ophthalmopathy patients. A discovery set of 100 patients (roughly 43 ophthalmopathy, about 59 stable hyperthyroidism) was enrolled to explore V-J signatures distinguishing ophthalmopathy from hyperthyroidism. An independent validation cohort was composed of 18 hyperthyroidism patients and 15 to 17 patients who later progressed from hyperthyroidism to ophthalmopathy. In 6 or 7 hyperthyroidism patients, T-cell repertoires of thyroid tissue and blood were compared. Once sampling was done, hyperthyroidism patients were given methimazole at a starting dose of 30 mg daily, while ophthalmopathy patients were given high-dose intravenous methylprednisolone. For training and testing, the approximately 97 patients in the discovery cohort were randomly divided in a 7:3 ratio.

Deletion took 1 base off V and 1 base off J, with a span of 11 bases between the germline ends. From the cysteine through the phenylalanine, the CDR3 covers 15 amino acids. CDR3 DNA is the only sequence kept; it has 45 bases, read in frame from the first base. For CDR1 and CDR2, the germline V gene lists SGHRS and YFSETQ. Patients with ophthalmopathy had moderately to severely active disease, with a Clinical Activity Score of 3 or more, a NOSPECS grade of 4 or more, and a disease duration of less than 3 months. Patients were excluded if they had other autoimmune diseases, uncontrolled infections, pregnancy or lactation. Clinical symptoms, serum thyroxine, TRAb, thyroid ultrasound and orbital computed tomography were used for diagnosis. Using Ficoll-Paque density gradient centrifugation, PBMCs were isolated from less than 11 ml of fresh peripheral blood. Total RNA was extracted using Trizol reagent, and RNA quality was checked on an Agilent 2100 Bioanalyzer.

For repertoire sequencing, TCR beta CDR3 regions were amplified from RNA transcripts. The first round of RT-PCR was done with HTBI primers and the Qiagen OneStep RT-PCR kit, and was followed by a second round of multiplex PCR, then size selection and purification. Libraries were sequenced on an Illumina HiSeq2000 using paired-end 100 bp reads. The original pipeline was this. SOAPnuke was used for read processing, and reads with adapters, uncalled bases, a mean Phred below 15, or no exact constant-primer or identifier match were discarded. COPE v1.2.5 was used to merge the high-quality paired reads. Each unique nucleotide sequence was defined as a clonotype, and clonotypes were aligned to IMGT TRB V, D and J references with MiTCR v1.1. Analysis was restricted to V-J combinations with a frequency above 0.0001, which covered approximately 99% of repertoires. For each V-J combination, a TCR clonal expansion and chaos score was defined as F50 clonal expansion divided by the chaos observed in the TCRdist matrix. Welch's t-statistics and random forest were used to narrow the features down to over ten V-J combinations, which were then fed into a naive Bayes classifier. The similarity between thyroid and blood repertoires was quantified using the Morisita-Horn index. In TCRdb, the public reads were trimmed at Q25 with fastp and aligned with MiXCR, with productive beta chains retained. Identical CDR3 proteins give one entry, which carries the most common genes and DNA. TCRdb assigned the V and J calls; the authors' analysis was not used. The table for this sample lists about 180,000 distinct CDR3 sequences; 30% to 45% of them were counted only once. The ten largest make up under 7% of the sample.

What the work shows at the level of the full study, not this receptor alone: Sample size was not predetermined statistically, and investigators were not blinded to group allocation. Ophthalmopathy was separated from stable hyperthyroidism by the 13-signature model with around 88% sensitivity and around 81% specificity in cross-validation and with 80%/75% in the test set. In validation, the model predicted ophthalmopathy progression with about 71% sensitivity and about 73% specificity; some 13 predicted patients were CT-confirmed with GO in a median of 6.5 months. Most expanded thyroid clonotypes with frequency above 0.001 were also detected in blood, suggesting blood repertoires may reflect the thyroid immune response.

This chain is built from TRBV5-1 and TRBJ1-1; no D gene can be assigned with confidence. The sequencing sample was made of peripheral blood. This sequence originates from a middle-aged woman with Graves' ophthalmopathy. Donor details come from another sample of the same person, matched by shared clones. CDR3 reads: CASSLIGEGNTEAFF. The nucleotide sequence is TGCGCCAGCAGCTTGATTGGGGAGGGGAACACTGAAGCTTTCTTT.